Each of the 30 T cell receptor beta chains below was sequenced from the same sample in a study of vaccination effects on CD4 cells after COVID-19. Expansion of antigen-specific CD4+ T cells with viral peptide pools was carried out by the ViraFEST assay before sequencing. Cultured cells yielded isolated CD4+ T cells after 10 days. None of these healthy vaccinees had been infected with SARS-CoV-2 before vaccination. Measured with immunoSEQ multiplex PCR; TCRdb has only the in-frame clones, and not every one. Of about 73,000 clones in the sample, approximately 74% are singletons; the top ten hold less than 3%. For these TCRs, the target antigens are not known. The input for sequencing was CD4+ T cells from PBMCs cultured with HCoV-NL63 spike peptides, taken before COVID-19 vaccination. The receptors were sampled from a human donor who received a COVID-19 vaccine.

The chain combines TRBV9 with TRBJ2-1; D is unresolved. Trimming removed 4 bases from V and 8 bases from J, with 10 bases in between. The germline V gene has CDR1 SGDLS and CDR2 YYNGEE. This CDR3 region has 12 residues. Here the CDR3 reads CASSQGLHEQFF. Here the CDR3 DNA reads TGTGCCAGCAGCCAAGGCTTGCATGAGCAGTTCTTC. The entire variable domain, with the rest obtained from reference TRBV9 and TRBJ2-1, is as follows: DSGVTQTPKHLITATGQRVTLRCSPRSGDLSVYWYQQSLDQGLQFLIQYYNGEERAKGNILERFSAQQFPDLHSELNLSSLELGDSALYFCASSQGLHEQFFGPGTRLTVL.

This chain links TRBV19 with TRBJ1-6; D may be TRBD1 (5 bases). The CDR3 is made up of 15 amino acids. CDR1 is LNHDA, CDR2 SQIVND, per germline (reference sequence). The germline V and J ends were trimmed by 5 bases and 9 bases, with 17 bases remaining between them. The CDR3 region is CASSFTGLSSSPLHF. CDR3 DNA sequence: TGTGCCAGTAGTTTTACGGGACTCAGTAGTTCACCCCTCCACTTT.

This clone appeared once. This rearrangement joins TRBV3-1 (or the pseudogene TRBV3-2) to TRBJ1-2; possibly TRBD1 for D (6 bases). The CDR3 runs 13 residues. Per germline, CDR1 LGHDT and CDR2 YNNKEL (reference sequence). Trimming removed 6 bases at V and 3 bases at J, with 11 bases between. CDR3 loop: CASRPQGHYGYTF. CDR3 coding DNA: TGTGCCAGCAGACCACAGGGTCACTATGGCTACACCTTC.

The gene calls are TRBV6-4 and TRBJ1-2, with a weak D call TRBD1 (6 bases). CDR1 is MRHNA, CDR2 SNTAGT, per germline. V was shortened by 2 bases and J by 8 bases, with 15 bases between the two germline ends. The CDR3 spans 14 residues. This CDR3 is CASSDGGRALGYTF. In nucleotides, the CDR3 is TGTGCCAGCAGTGACGGGGGCAGGGCCCTGGGCTACACCTTC.

This clone was seen a handful of times. The chain links TRBV19 to TRBJ1-5, with D possibly TRBD1 on 6 matching bases. The CDR3 runs to 14 residues. Germline assignment: CDR1 LNHDA and CDR2 SQIVND (reference sequence). V shed 9 bases and J shed 7 bases, with 19 bases lying between them. CDR3 nucleotides: TGTGCCAGAGACAACAGGGAATCCATCCAGCCCCAGCATTTT. The encoded protein is CARDNRESIQPQHF.

The chain employs TRBV4-1 and TRBJ2-5; 9 bases align to TRBD1. With V trimmed by 3 bases and J by 3 bases, 5 bases remained unmatched. This CDR3 has 15 amino acids. In germline, CDR1 is MGHRA, CDR2 YSYEKL. Here the CDR3 DNA reads TGCGCCAGCAGCCAGACCGGGACAGGGAAAGAGACCCAGTACTTC. Its protein product is CASSQTGTGKETQYF.

This chain uses TRBV5-6 with TRBJ1-6; D possibly corresponds to TRBD1 (6 bases). The CDR3 runs 17 residues. Germline V gene data show CDR1 as SGHDT and CDR2 as YYEEEE. The V end lost 0 bases, the J end lost 7 bases, and 17 bases lay between the germline ends. CDR3 amino acids: CASSLEQGAEGNSPLHF. The CDR3, as DNA: TGTGCCAGCAGCTTGGAACAGGGCGCCGAAGGAAATTCACCCCTCCACTTT. Variable domain in full (rest from reference TRBV5-6 and TRBJ1-6): DAGVTQSPTHLIKTRGQQVTLRCSPKSGHDTVSWYQQALGQGPQFIFQYYEEEERQRGNFPDRFSGHQFPNYSSELNVNALLLGDSALYLCASSLEQGAEGNSPLHFGNGTRLTVT.

This clone was seen more than once but under ten times. The chain employs TRBV7-8 and TRBJ1-5, with TRBD1 identical over 7 bases. The CDR3 length is 13 residues. Per the germline V gene, CDR1 is SGHVS and CDR2 is FQNEAQ. J was trimmed by 4 bases and V by 5 bases; bases with no gene match: 2. The CDR3 protein is CASSIQGNQPQHF. CDR3 coding DNA: TGTGCCAGCAGCATACAGGGGAATCAGCCCCAGCATTTT.

This clone showed up just a few times. The chain employs TRBV15 and TRBJ1-3; D gene uncertain. In germline, CDR1 is LNHNV, CDR2 YYDKDF (reference sequence). Trimming took 0 bases from V and 4 from J, leaving 10 bases between them. The CDR3 length is 15 residues. The CDR3, as DNA: TGTGCCACCAGCAGAGATAGTGTACCCGGAAACACCATATATTTT. This sequence encodes CATSRDSVPGNTIYF.

This clone appeared once. This chain links TRBV30 with TRBJ2-1, with D uncertain. The CDR3 sequence is 15 residues long. Trimming cost V 0 bases and J 4 bases, with 13 bases left between them. Germline V gene lookup returns CDR1 GTSNPN and CDR2 SVGIG (reference sequence). In DNA form, the CDR3 reads TGTGCCTGGAGTGTAGGCAGGAGCCCTTACAATGAGCAGTTCTTC. This translates into CAWSVGRSPYNEQFF.

The chain uses TRBV28 and TRBJ2-3; 8 bases are a match to TRBD1. J gave up 3 bases and V 3 bases, and 8 bases lay outside the gene matches. This CDR3 is 16 amino acids long. The germline CDR1 and CDR2 sequences are MDHEN and SYDVKM. CDR3 coding DNA: TGTGCCAGCAGTTTCCGCAAGACAGGGGAGACAGATACGCAGTATTTT. Protein: CASSFRKTGETDTQYF.

The genes are TRBV6-1 and TRBJ1-2; no firm D call. Germline V gives CDR1 MNHNS, CDR2 SASEGT. The CDR3 runs to 12 residues. V lost 2 bases to trimming and J lost 7 bases, with 8 bases between them. CDR3 sequence (DNA): TGTGCCAGCAGTGAATGGAGTCGTGGCTACACCTTC. The encoded protein is CASSEWSRGYTF.

V and J are TRBV4-1 and TRBJ1-5; D gene uncertain. Germline V CDR1 and CDR2: MGHRA, YSYEKL. The CDR3 is made up of 13 amino acids. Between the trimmed V and J ends, which lost 0 bases and 6 bases, there was a span of 6 bases. DNA of the CDR3: TGCGCCAGCAGCCAAGATCGGGGTCAGCCCCAGCATTTT. This gives the protein CASSQDRGQPQHF.

This clone has a single count. The rearrangement uses TRBV7-8 and TRBJ2-3, with D tentatively TRBD1 (6 bases). The V end was cut by 2 bases, the J end by 0 bases, with 15 bases between. Germline V gene data show CDR1 as SGHVS and CDR2 as FQNEAQ. This CDR3 is 17 amino acids long. CDR3 nucleotides: TGTGCCAGCAGCTTAAGAGGAGACAGGCTTAGCACAGATACGCAGTATTTT. Amino acid sequence: CASSLRGDRLSTDTQYF.

The chain carries TRBV4-1 and TRBJ1-1, with D possibly being TRBD1 (6 bases). This CDR3 is 13 amino acids long. Germline V gives CDR1 MGHRA, CDR2 YSYEKL. V lost 1 base, J lost 4 bases, and 7 bases lay in between. The CDR3 spells CASSQAQGTEAFF. The CDR3 DNA reads as TGCGCCAGCAGCCAAGCACAGGGCACTGAAGCTTTCTTT.

This rearrangement joins TRBV7-2 to TRBJ1-3; D call uncertain. The germline V gene encodes CDR1 SGHTA and CDR2 FQGNSA. Trimming stripped 3 bases from V and 1 base from J, with 13 bases between. This CDR3 region has 16 residues. CDR3 protein: CASSFSKGGSGNTIYF. The CDR3 DNA is TGTGCCAGCAGCTTTTCTAAGGGAGGGTCTGGAAACACCATATATTTT.

V usage is TRBV24-1 and J usage is TRBJ2-1; 11 positions agree with TRBD1. The junction had 5 bases not matched to a gene; V was cut back by 4 bases and J by 7 bases. CDR3 length equals 15 residues. Germline assignment: CDR1 KGHDR and CDR2 SFDVKD. In DNA, the CDR3 is TGTGCCACCAGTGAGCGGGGGACAGGGGGAAATGAGCAGTTCTTC. The encoded protein is CATSERGTGGNEQFF.

V is TRBV20-1 and J is TRBJ1-1; 7 bases map to TRBD1. The CDR3 contains 14 residues. Germline assignment: CDR1 DFQATT and CDR2 SNEGSKA (reference sequence). The junction had 9 bases not matched to a gene; V was cut back by 3 bases and J by 5 bases. The CDR3 DNA follows: TGCAGTGCTAGTCAGGGTACAGGGGAAACTGAAGCTTTCTTT. It encodes CSASQGTGETEAFF.

The genes are TRBV24-1 and TRBJ2-3; D possibly corresponds to TRBD2 (7 bases). V lost 5 bases, J lost 3 bases, and 11 bases lay in between. There are 14 residues in the CDR3. Germline CDR1 reads KGHDR; CDR2 reads SFDVKD. The CDR3 sequence is CATSAAGATDTQYF. CDR3 in DNA: TGTGCCACCAGTGCGGCGGGGGCGACAGATACGCAGTATTTT.

This sequence joins TRBV21-1 and TRBJ1-2. TRBV21-1 is annotated as a pseudogene. The CDR3 length is 17 residues. CDR3 coding DNA: TGTGCCAGCAGCAAAGATTCCCGGGGGGAGGGTCGCTATGGCTACACCTTC. Protein product: CASSKDSRGEGRYGYTF.

The V gene is TRBV7-2, the J gene TRBJ2-1; the D is unclear. V was pared by 5 bases and J by 3 bases, with 20 bases between. The CDR3 totals 17 residues. The germline CDR1 and CDR2 sequences are SGHTA and FQGNSA. The CDR3 sequence is CASSQMGVGPNYNEQFF. In DNA form, the CDR3 reads TGTGCCAGCAGCCAAATGGGTGTCGGACCAAACTACAATGAGCAGTTCTTC. Filled out from reference TRBV7-2 and TRBJ2-1, the complete variable domain reads GAGVSQSPSNKVTEKGKDVELRCDPISGHTALYWYRQSLGQGLEFLIYFQGNSAPDKSGLPSDRFSAERTGGSVSTLTIQRTQQEDSAVYLCASSQMGVGPNYNEQFFGPGTRLTVL.

The chain recombines TRBV6-5 with TRBJ1-2, with 7 bases fitting TRBD1. The V segment lost 3 bases and the J segment 4 bases; nucleotides outside the gene matches: 5. CDR1 MNHEY and CDR2 SVGAGI come from the germline V gene. CDR3 length: 14 amino acids. The CDR3 DNA reads as TGTGCCAGCAGTTATGAGGGGGCTGGCTATGGCTACACCTTC. Encoded protein: CASSYEGAGYGYTF.

The chain employs TRBV6-5 and TRBJ2-7, with TRBD1 identical over 9 bases. From germline, CDR1 is MNHEY and CDR2 SVGAGI. The CDR3 runs to 14 residues. Unmatched junction bases numbered 1, after V lost 2 bases and J lost 2 bases. CDR3 region: CASSYRDRAYEQYV. DNA of the CDR3: TGTGCCAGCAGTTACCGGGACAGGGCCTACGAGCAGTACGTC.

J is TRBJ1-5 and V is TRBV5-1; 7 bases fit TRBD1. The V gene's germline CDR1 is SGHRS and CDR2 YFSETQ. CDR3 length: 15 residues. J gave up 5 bases and V 3 bases, and 8 bases lay outside the gene matches. CDR3 in amino acids: CASSWTTGPDQPQHF. Written as DNA, the CDR3 is TGCGCCAGCAGCTGGACGACAGGGCCGGATCAGCCCCAGCATTTT.

The gene calls are TRBV15 and TRBJ2-4; the match to TRBD1 covers 7 bases. The CDR3 is 15 residues long. Trimming at V came to 1 base and at J to 8 bases, leaving 8 bases not matched to a gene. Germline values: CDR1 LNHNV, CDR2 YYDKDF (reference sequence). This chain's CDR3 is CATSRVVGGIYIQYF. CDR3 DNA: TGTGCCACCAGCAGAGTAGTAGGGGGCATCTACATTCAGTACTTC. Filled out from reference TRBV15 and TRBJ2-4, the complete variable domain reads DAMVIQNPRYQVTQFGKPVTLSCSQTLNHNVMYWYQQKSSQAPKLLFHYYDKDFNNEADTPDNFQSRRPNTSFCFLDIRSPGLGDTAMYLCATSRVVGGIYIQYFGAGTRLSVL.

This chain links TRBV27 with TRBJ2-3, with D unresolved. The CDR3 length is 14 residues. Germline lookup yields CDR1 MNHEY and CDR2 SMNVEV (reference sequence). Trimming shortened V by 7 bases and J by 1 base, and 12 bases separated the two germline ends. The CDR3 reads CASNEYPGTDTQYF. The CDR3 DNA sequence: TGTGCCAGCAACGAGTATCCGGGCACAGATACGCAGTATTTT.

The chain links TRBV24-1 to TRBJ1-2; 7 bases align to TRBD1. CDR1 is KGHDR and CDR2 is SFDVKD in the germline V gene. V was clipped by 4 bases and J by 7 bases; unmatched bases: 11. The CDR3 loop spans 15 amino acids. CDR3 nucleotide sequence: TGTGCCACCAGTGACGGTGGGACAGCTGCTGGTGGCTACACCTTC. The encoded protein is CATSDGGTAAGGYTF.

The gene calls are TRBV3-1 (or the pseudogene TRBV3-2) and TRBJ1-2; no firm D call. V was cut by 1 base and J by 4 bases, with 7 bases left in between. The CDR3 covers 13 residues. The germline gives CDR1 LGHDT, CDR2 YNNKEL (reference sequence). CDR3 sequence: CASSQGALYGYTF. In DNA form, the CDR3 reads TGTGCCAGCAGCCAAGGGGCCCTCTATGGCTACACCTTC.

The chain couples TRBV9 to TRBJ1-3; D gene unclear. CDR3 length: 15 residues. The germline V and J ends were trimmed by 0 bases and 4 bases, with 11 bases remaining between them. CDR1 and CDR2 from the germline V gene are SGDLS and YYNGEE. The chain's CDR3 is CASSVAAGLGNTIYF. The CDR3, as DNA: TGTGCCAGCAGCGTAGCGGCGGGATTGGGAAACACCATATATTTT.

This clone was recorded a few times. The V call is TRBV4-1, the J call TRBJ2-1; D possibly corresponds to TRBD1 (8 bases). In germline, CDR1 is MGHRA, CDR2 YSYEKL. CDR3 length: 15 residues. Trimming stripped 5 bases from V and 1 base from J, with 12 bases between. The chain's CDR3 is CASSSQGGSYNEQFF. In nucleotides, the CDR3 is TGCGCCAGCAGCTCACAGGGGGGGTCCTACAATGAGCAGTTCTTC.